This T cell receptor (beta chain) is from a study of identical twins. TCRdb reprocessed the 5' RACE reads via MiXCR and lists one record per CDR3 protein. This sample has roughly 630,000 distinct CDR3 sequences, with just over 7% found just once. This CDR3 is 14 amino acids long. Germline CDR1 and CDR2: LNHNV and YYDKDF (reference sequence). With 3 bases removed from V and 5 bases from J, the gap between germline ends came to 13 bases. These sequences were also reported in another study, on yellow fever vaccine responses in identical twins.

The sequence came from a woman under 30 in good health. Material: PBMCs. This rearrangement joins TRBV15 to TRBJ1-1; no firm D call. The CDR3 region has the DNA TGTGCCACCAGCAGTCCGGCGATGTGGACTGAAGCTTTCTTT. Amino acid sequence: CATSSPAMWTEAFF.